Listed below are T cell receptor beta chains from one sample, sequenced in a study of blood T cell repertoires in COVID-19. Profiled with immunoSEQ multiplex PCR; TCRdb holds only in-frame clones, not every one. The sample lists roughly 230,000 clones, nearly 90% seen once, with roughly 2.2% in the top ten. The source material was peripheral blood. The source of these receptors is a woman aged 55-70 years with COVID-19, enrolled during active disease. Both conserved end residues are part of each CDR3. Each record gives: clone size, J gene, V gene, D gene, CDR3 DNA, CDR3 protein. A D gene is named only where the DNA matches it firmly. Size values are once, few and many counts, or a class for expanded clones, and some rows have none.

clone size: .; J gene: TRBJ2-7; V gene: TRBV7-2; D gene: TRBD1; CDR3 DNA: TGTGCCAGCAGCCGACAGGGTTACGAGCAGTACTTC; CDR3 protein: CASSRQGYEQYF
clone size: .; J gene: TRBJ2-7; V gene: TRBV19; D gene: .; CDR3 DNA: TGTGCCAGTAGTACCAGGGGTTTCCCCTACGAGCAGTACTTC; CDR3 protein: CASSTRGFPYEQYF
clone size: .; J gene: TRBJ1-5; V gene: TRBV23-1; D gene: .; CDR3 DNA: TGCGCCAGCAGTCAAAGGGGAGGTCATCAGCCCCAGCATTTT; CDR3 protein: CASSQRGGHQPQHF
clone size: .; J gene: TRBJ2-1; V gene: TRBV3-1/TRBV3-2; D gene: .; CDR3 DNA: TGTGCCAGCAGCCCGGACATGTATCATGAGCAGTTCTTC; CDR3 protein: CASSPDMYHEQFF
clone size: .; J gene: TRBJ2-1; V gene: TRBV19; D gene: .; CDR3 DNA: TGTGCCAGTAGTTCCCCCGGGACTCCCTCAGGCAATGAGCAGTTCTTC; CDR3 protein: CASSSPGTPSGNEQFF
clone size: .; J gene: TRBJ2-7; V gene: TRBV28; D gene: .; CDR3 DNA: TGTGCCAGCAGTTTCACCTTAAGCCACTTAACCTACGAGCAGTACTTC; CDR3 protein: CASSFTLSHLTYEQYF
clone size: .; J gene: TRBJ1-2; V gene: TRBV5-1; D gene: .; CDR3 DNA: TGCGCCAGCAGCTTGGAACAGGGTACTATTGATGGCTACACCTTC; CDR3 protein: CASSLEQGTIDGYTF
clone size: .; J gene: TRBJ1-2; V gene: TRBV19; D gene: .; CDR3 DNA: TGTGCCAGTAGTAGAAGAGGGTTTTGGGTCTATGGCTACACCTTC; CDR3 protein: CASSRRGFWVYGYTF
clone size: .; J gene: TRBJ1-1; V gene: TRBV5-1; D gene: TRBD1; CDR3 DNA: TGCGCCAGCAGCGTACAGGGGATGAACACTGAAGCTTTCTTT; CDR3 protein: CASSVQGMNTEAFF
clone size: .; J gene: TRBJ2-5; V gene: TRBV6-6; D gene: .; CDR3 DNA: TGTGCCAGCAGCGCGAACCCAGGGGGAGGTGGAGAGACCCAGTACTTC; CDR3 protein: CASSANPGGGGETQYF
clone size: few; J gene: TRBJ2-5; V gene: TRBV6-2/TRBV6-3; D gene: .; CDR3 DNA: TGTGCCAGCAGTTATATAGAGACCCAGTACTTC; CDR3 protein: CASSYIETQYF
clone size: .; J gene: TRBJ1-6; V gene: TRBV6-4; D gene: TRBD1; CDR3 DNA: TGTGCCAGCTCCCAGGACAGGAATAATTCACCCCTCCACTTT; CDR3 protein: CASSQDRNNSPLHF
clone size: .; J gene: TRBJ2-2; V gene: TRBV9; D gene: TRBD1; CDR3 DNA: TGTGCCGGGCAACAGGGGGCTGACACCGGGGAGCTGTTTTTT; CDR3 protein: CAGQQGADTGELFF
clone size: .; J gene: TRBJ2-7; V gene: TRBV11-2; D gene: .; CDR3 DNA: TGTGCCAGCAGCTTACCGCAGGGGATCTACGAGCAGTACTTC; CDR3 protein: CASSLPQGIYEQYF
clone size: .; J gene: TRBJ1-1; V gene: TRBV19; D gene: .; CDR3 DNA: TGTGCCAGTAGCGAACCACAGGGCGGGACTGAAGCTTTCTTT; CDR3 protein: CASSEPQGGTEAFF
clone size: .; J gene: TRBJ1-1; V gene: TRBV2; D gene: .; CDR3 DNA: TGTGCCAGCAGTGACTTGAGCGGGGGCCCGAACACTGAAGCTTTCTTT; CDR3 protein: CASSDLSGGPNTEAFF
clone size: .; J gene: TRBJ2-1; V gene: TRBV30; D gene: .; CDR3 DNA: TGTGCCTGGGGCCAGAGACTAAACTGGGGCAATGAGCAGTTCTTC; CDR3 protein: CAWGQRLNWGNEQFF
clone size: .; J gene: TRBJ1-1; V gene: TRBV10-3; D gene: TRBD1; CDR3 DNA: TGTGCCATCAGTAGGGACAGGGCAGAAGCTTTCTTT; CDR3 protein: CAISRDRAEAFF
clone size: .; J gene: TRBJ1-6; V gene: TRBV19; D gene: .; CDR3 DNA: TGTGCCAGTAGGGAAGGGACAACTTATAATTCACCCCTCCACTTT; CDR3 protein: CASREGTTYNSPLHF
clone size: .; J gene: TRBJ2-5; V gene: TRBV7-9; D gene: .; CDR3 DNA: TGTGCCAGCAGCATGGGAAACAGGGCGAGGGCCCAGTACTTC; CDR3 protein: CASSMGNRARAQYF
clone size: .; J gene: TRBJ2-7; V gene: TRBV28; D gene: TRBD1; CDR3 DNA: TGTGCCAGCAGTTTAACGGACAGGGGGTTATACGAGCAGTACTTC; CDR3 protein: CASSLTDRGLYEQYF
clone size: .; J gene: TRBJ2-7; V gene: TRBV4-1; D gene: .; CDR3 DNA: TGCGCCAGCAGCCAAGACGCACATCGCGAGCAGTACTTC; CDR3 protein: CASSQDAHREQYF
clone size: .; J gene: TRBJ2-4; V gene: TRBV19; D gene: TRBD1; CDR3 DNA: TGTGCCAGTAGTATGAGGTCGACAGGGGATAGGAAAAACATTCAGTACTTC; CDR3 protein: CASSMRSTGDRKNIQYF
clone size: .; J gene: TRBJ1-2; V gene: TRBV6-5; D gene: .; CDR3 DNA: TGTGCCAGCAGTTATGGGGAGACGGATGGCTACACCTTC; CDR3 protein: CASSYGETDGYTF
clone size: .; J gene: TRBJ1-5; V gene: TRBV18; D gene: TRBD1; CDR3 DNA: TGTGCCAGCTCACCCGGACAGGGAAATCAGCCCCAGCATTTT; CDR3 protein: CASSPGQGNQPQHF
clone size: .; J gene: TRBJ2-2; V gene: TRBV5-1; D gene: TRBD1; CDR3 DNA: TGCGCCAGCAGCTCCCGGACAGGGGGCAACACCGGGGAGCTGTTTTTT; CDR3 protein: CASSSRTGGNTGELFF
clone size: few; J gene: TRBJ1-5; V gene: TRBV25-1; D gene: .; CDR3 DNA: TGTGCCAGCAGTGAAGTGGGGAGAGGGCCCCAGCATTTT; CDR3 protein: CASSEVGRGPQHF
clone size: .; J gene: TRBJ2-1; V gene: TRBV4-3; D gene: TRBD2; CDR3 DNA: TGCGCCAGCAGCCAGGGACGGACTAGCGTTAATGAGCAGTTCTTC; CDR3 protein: CASSQGRTSVNEQFF
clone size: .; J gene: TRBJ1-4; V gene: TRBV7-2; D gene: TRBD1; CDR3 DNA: TGTGCCAGCAGCTCCAGGGGGCTAGTTAATGAAAAACTGTTTTTT; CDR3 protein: CASSSRGLVNEKLFF
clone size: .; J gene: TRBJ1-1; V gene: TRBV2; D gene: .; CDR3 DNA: TGTGCCAGAATTACAGGTTACACTGAAGCTTTCTTT; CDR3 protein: CARITGYTEAFF
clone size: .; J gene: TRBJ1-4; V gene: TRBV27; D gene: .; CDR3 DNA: TGTGCCAGCAGTACTACAGGCGCGGCTAATGAAAAACTGTTTTTT; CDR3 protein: CASSTTGAANEKLFF
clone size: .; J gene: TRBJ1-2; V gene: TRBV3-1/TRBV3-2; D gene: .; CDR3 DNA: TGTGCCGCTGGGGGGACCTTAAACTATGGCTACACCTTC; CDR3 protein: CAAGGTLNYGYTF
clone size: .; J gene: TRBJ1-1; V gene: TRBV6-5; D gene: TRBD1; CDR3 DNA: TGTGCCAGCAGCACCAGGACAGGCGAAGCTTTCTTT; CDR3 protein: CASSTRTGEAFF
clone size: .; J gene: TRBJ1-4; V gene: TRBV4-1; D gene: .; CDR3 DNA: TGCGCCAGCAGCCAGCGACAGGCTAATGAAAAACTGTTTTTT; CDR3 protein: CASSQRQANEKLFF
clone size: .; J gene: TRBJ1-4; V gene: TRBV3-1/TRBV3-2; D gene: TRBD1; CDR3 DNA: TGTGCCAGCAGCTCTCGGACAGGCGGGGATGGTGAAAAACTGTTTTTT; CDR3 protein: CASSSRTGGDGEKLFF
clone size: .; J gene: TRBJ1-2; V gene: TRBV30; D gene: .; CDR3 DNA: TGTGCCTGGAGTGTAACAGGGCAAAGCGGCTACACCTTC; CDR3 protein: CAWSVTGQSGYTF
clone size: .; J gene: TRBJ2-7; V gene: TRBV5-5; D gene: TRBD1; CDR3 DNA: TGTGCCAGCAGCTTGGCCGGGACAGGGGTAGTCGAGCAGTACTTC; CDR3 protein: CASSLAGTGVVEQYF
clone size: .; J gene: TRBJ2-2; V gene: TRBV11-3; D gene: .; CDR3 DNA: TGTGCCAGCAGTTTGAGGGAGAGCGCCGGGGAGCTGTTTTTT; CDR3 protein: CASSLRESAGELFF
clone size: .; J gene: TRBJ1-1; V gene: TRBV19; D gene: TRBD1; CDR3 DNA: TGTGCCAGTAGTATGTTCTGGGACAGGGTGGTTTTAAGTAACACTGAAGCTTTCTTT; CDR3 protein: CASSMFWDRVVLSNTEAFF
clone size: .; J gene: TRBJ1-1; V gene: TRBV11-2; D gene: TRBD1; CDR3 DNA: TGTGCCAGCAGCTTGCCCGACAGGGGAGAAGCTTTCTTT; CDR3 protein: CASSLPDRGEAFF
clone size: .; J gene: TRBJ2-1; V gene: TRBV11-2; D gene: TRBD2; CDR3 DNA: TGTGCCAGCAGCCTGCGACTAGCGGGGAACAATGAGCAGTTCTTC; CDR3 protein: CASSLRLAGNNEQFF
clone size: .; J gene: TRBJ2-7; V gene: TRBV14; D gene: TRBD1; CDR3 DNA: TGTGCCAGCAGTGATAGTGGGGACAGGGTTTCCTTGGAGCAGTACTTC; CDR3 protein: CASSDSGDRVSLEQYF
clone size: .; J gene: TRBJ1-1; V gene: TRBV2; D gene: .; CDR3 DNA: TGTGCCAGCAGTGAACGTGGAAGGGGGAACACTGAAGCTTTCTTT; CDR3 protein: CASSERGRGNTEAFF
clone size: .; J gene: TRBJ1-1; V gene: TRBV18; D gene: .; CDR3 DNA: TGTGCCAGCTCACCAAACACAGCCCAGAACACTGAAGCTTTCTTT; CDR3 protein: CASSPNTAQNTEAFF
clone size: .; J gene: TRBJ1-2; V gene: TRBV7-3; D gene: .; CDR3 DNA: TGTGCCAGCAGCCCGGGATTCCAGAACTTTGGCTACACCTTC; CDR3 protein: CASSPGFQNFGYTF
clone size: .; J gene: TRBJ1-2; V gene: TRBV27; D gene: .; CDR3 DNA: TGTGCCAGCAGCCGTTTCGCCCTATCCGTCCAATACACCTTC; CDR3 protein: CASSRFALSVQYTF
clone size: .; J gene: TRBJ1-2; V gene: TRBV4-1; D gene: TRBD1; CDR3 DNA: TGCGCCAGCAGCCCAGGGACAGGCAGCAGAATAGGCTACACCTTC; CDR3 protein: CASSPGTGSRIGYTF